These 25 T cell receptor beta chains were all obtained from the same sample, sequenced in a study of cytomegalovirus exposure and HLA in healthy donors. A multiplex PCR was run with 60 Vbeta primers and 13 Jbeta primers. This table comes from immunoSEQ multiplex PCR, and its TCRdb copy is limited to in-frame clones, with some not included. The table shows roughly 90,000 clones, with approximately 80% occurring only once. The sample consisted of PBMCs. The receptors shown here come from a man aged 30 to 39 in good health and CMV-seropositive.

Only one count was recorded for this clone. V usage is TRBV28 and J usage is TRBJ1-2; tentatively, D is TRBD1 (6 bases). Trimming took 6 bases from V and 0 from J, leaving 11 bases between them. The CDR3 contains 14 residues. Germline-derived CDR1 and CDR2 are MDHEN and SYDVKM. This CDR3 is CASRKTGPNYGYTF. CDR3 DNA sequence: TGTGCCAGCAGGAAAACAGGGCCTAACTATGGCTACACCTTC.

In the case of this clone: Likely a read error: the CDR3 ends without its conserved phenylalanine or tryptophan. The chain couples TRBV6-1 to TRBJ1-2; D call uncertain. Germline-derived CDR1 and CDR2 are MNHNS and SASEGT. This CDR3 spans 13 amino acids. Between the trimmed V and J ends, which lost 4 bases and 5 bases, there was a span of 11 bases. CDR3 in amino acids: CASSVRGEYGYTL. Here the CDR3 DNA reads TGTGCCAGCAGTGTCCGTGGGGAGTATGGCTACACCCTC.

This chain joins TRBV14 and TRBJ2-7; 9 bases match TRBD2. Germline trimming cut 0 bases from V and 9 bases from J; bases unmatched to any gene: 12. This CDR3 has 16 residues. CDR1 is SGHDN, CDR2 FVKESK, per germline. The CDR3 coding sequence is TGTGCCAGCAGCCAAGAAGGGGCGGGAGGGCCTATCGCGCAGTACTTC. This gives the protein CASSQEGAGGPIAQYF.

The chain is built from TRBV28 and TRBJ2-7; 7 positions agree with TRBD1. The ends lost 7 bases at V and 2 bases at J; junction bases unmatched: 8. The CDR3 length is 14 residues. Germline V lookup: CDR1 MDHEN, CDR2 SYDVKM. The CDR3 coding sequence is TGTGCCAGCATTGCCGGGACAGTTACCTACGAGCAGTACTTC. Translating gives CASIAGTVTYEQYF.

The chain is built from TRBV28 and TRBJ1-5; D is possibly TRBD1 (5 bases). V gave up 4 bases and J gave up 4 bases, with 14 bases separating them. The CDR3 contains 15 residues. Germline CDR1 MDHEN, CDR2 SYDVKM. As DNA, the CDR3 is TGTGCCAGCAGTTACCCTCGGACACCTAATCAGCCCCAGCATTTT. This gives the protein CASSYPRTPNQPQHF.

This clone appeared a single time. CDR3 region: CASSQDSGVSSYNEQFF. DNA for the CDR3: TGCGCCAGCAGCCAAGATAGCGGGGTAAGCTCCTACAATGAGCAGTTCTTC. V is TRBV4-3 and J is TRBJ2-1; TRBD2 aligns across 8 bases. There are 17 residues in the CDR3. V lost 0 bases and J lost 0; bases outside the gene matches: 4. The germline CDR1 and CDR2 sequences are LGHNA and YSLEER.

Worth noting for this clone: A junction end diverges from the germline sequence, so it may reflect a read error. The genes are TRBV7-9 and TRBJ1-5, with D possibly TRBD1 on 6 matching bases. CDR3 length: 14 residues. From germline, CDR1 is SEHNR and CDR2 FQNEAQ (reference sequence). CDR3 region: CAISKGDSNQPQHF. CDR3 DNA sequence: TGTGCCATCAGCAAGGGGGATAGCAATCAGCCCCAGCATTTT. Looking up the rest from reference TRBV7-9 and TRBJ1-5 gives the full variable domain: DTGVSQNPRHKITKRGQNVTFRCDPISEHNRLYWYRQTLGQGPEFLTYFQNEAQLEKSRLLSDRFSAERPKGSFSTLEIQRTEQGDSAMYLCAISKGDSNQPQHFGDGTRLSIL.

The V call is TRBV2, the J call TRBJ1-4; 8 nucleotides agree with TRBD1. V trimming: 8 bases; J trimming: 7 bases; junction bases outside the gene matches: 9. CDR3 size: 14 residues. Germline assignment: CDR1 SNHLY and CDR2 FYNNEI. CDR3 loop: CASVGQGGSEKLFF. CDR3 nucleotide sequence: TGTGCCAGCGTTGGACAGGGTGGAAGTGAAAAACTGTTTTTT. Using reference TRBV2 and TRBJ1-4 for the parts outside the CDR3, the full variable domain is EPEVTQTPSHQVTQMGQEVILRCVPISNHLYFYWYRQILGQKVEFLVSFYNNEISEKSEIFDDQFSVERPDGSNFTLKIRSTKLEDSAMYFCASVGQGGSEKLFFGSGTQLSVL.

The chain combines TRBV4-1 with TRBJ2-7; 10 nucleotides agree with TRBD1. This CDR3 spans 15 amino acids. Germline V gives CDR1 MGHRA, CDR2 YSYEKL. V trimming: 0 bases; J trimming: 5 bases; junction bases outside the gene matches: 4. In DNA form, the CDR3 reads TGCGCCAGCAGCCAAGATGGGACAGGGGTCGACGAGCAGTACTTC. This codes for CASSQDGTGVDEQYF.

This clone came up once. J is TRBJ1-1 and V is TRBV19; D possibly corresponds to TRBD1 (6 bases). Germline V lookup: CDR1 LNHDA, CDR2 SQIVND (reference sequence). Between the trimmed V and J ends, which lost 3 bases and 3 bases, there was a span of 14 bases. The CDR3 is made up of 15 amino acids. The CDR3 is CASSMDPEGDTEAFF. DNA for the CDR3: TGTGCCAGTAGTATGGACCCAGAGGGGGACACTGAAGCTTTCTTT.

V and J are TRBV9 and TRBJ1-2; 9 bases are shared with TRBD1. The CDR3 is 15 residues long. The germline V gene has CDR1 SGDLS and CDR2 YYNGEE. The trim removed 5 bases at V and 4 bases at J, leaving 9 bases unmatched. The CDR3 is CASRGQTGGGYGYTF. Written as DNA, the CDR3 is TGTGCCAGCAGGGGACAGACAGGGGGTGGCTATGGCTACACCTTC.

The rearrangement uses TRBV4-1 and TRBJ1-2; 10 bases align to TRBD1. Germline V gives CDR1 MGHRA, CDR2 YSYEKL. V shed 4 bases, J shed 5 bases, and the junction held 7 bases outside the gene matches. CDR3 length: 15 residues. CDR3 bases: TGCGCCAGCAGCCCGGGACAGGGGCCGAGGTATGGCTACACCTTC. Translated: CASSPGQGPRYGYTF.

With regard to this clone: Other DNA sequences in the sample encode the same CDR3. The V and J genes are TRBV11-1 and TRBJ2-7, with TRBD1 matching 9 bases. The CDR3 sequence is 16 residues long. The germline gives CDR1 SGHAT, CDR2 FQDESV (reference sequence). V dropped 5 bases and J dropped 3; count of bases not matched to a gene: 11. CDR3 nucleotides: TGTGCCAGCAGCCCCTGGACAGGGGCCAGAAACTACGAGCAGTACTTC. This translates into CASSPWTGARNYEQYF. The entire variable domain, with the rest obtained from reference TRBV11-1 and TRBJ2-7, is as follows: EAEVAQSPRYKITEKSQAVAFWCDPISGHATLYWYRQILGQGPELLVQFQDESVVDDSQLPKDRFSAERLKGVDSTLKIQPAELGDSAMYLCASSPWTGARNYEQYFGPGTRLTVT.

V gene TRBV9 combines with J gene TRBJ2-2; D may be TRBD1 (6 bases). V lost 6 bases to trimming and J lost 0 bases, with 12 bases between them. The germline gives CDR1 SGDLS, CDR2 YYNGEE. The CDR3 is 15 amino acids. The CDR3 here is CASTWDIANTGELFF. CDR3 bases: TGTGCCAGCACTTGGGACATCGCGAACACCGGGGAGCTGTTTTTT.

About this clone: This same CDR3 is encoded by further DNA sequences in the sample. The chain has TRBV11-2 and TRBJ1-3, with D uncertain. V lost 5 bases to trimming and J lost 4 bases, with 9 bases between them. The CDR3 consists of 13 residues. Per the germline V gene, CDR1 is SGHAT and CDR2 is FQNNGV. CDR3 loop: CASSPGGGNTIYF. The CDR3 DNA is TGTGCCAGCAGCCCTGGAGGCGGAAACACCATATATTTT.

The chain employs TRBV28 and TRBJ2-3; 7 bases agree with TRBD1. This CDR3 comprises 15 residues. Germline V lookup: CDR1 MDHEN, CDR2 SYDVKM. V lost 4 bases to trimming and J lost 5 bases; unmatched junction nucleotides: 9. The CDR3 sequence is CASSSARGPGDTQYF. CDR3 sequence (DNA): TGTGCCAGCAGTTCCGCGAGGGGGCCGGGAGATACGCAGTATTTT.

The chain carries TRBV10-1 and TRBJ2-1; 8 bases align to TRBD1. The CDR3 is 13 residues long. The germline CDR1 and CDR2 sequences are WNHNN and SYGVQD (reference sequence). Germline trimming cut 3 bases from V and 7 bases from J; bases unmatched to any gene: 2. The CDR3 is CASSDRGQNEQFF. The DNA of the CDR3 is TGCGCCAGCAGTGACAGGGGGCAAAATGAGCAGTTCTTC.

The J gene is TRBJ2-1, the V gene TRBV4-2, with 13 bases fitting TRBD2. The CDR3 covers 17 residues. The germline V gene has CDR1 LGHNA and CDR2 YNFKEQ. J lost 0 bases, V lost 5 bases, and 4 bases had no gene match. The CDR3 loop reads CASSSWTSGSSYNEQFF. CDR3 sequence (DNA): TGTGCCAGCAGCTCATGGACTAGCGGGAGCTCCTACAATGAGCAGTTCTTC.

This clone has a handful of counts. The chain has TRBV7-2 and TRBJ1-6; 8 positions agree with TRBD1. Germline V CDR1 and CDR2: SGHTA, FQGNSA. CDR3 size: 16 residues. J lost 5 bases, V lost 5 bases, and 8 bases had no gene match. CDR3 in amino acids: CASSLRTGHNNSPLHF. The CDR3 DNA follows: TGTGCCAGCAGCCTCCGGACAGGGCATAATAATTCACCCCTCCACTTT. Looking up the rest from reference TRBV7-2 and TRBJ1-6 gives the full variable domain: GAGVSQSPSNKVTEKGKDVELRCDPISGHTALYWYRQSLGQGLEFLIYFQGNSAPDKSGLPSDRFSAERTGGSVSTLTIQRTQQEDSAVYLCASSLRTGHNNSPLHFGNGTRLTVT.

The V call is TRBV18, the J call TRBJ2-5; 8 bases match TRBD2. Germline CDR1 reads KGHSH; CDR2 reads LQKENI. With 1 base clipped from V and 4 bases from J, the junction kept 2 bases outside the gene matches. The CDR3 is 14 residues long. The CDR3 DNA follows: TGTGCCAGCTCACCACTAGCGGGAAGAGAGACCCAGTACTTC. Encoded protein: CASSPLAGRETQYF.

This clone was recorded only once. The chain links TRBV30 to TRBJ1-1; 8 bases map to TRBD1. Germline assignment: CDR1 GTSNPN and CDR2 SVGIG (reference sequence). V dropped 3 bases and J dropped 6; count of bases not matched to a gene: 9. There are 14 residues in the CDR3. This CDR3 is CAWRANDRGAEAFF. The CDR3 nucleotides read TGTGCCTGGAGGGCCAACGACAGGGGCGCTGAAGCTTTCTTT.

The CDR3 loop is CASSDRQSTGELFF. The CDR3 coding sequence is TGTGCCAGCAGTGATCGACAGAGCACCGGGGAGCTGTTTTTT. The rearrangement joins TRBV6-1 to TRBJ2-2; D is perhaps TRBD1 (5 bases). The ends were cut back, 3 bases at V and 4 bases at J, with 9 bases in the middle. There are 14 residues in the CDR3. Germline V lookup: CDR1 MNHNS, CDR2 SASEGT.

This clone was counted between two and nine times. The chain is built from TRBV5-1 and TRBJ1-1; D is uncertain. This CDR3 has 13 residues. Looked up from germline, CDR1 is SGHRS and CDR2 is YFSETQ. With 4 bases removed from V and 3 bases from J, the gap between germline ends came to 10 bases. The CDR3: CASSDGYDTEAFF. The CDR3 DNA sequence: TGCGCCAGCAGCGACGGGTACGACACTGAAGCTTTCTTT.

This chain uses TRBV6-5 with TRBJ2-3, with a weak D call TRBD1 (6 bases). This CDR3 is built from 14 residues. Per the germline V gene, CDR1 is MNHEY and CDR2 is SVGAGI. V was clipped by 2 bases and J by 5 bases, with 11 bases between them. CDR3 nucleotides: TGTGCCAGCAGTTACACCTTAGGGGGAGATACGCAGTATTTT. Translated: CASSYTLGGDTQYF.

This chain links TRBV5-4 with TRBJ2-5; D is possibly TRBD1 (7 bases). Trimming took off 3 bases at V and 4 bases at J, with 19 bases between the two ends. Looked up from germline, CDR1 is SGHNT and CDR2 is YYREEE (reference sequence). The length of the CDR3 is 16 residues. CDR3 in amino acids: CASSSRGTEGRETQYF. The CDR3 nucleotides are TGTGCCAGCAGCTCCCGCGGGACAGAGGGGAGAGAGACCCAGTACTTC.